This T cell receptor beta chain was captured by sequencing in a study of memory CD4+ T cells and cytomegalovirus serostatus. Looking at the study overall: This sample comes from healthy Belgian adults, several CMV seropositive, around 26 seronegative.

Only a few counts were recorded for this clone. Its antigen is unidentified. General observations from the study: CD4+ memory repertoires contained about two fifths of the 164 reported CMV TCRbeta sequences.

V was clipped by 10 bases and J by 2 bases, with 18 bases between them. CDR1 is ENHRY and CDR2 is SYGVKD in the germline V gene. The CDR3 length is 15 residues. TCRdb's table, derived via immunoSEQ multiplex PCR, lists solely in-frame clones and lacks some. The sample consists of about 61,000 clones, more than 75% of them appearing once. Single viable CD3+CD4+CD8-CD45RO+ cells were sorted as the memory CD4+ T cells. After thawing, CD4+ T cells were positively selected. The material sequenced was memory CD4+ T cells from blood. The chain employs TRBV10-3 and TRBJ1-5; maybe TRBD1 (6 bases). This sequence was found in an adult in good health and CMV-seronegative. CDR3 sequence reads: CATRDTYGGNQPQHF. Written as DNA, the CDR3 is TGTGCCACGAGGGACACCTACGGTGGCAATCAGCCCCAGCATTTT.